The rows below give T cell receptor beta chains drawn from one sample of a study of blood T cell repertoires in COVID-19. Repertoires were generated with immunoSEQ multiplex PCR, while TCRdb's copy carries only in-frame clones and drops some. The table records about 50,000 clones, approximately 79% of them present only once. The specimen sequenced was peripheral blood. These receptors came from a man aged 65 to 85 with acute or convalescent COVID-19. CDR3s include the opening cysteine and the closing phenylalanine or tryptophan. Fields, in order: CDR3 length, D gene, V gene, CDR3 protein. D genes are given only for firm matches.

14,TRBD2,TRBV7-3,CASSLTTGGNEQFF
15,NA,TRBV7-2,CASSLRRVGANVLTF
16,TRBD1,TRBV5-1,CASSLNGDQGAGEQYF
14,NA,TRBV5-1,CASSPATSTDTQYF
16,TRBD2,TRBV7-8,CASSPPTSGYTGELFF
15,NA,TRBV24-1,CATLKVGRGDYEQYF
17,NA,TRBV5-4,CASSRGRGFEGTGELFF
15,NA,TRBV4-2,CASSQVAGLTDTQYF
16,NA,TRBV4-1,CASSQLSVSSYNEQFF
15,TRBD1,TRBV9,CASSVATGGQETQYF
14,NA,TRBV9,CASSTGLSPDTQYF
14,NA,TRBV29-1,CSVRASGVNSPLHF
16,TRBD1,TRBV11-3,CASSYQTGSPGNTIYF
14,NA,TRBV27,CASSKQYSGNTIYF
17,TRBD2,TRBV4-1,CASSPTSGGPNTGELFF
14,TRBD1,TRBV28,CASSRPTGAQPQHF
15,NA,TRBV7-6,CASSQGQGGPGELFF
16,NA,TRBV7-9,CASSLAGAYLFNEQFF
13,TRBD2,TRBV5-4,CASRGTSPNEQFF
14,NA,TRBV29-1,CSVEFGSYGGELFF
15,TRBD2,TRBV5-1,CASSLTSGSTGELFF
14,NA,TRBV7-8,CASSARGANQPQHF